This T cell receptor beta chain emerged from a study of control samples from healthy donors and cancer patients. Only in-frame clones appear in the TCRdb table, and some are missing; sequencing was by immunoSEQ multiplex PCR. The profile shows about 120,000 clones, over 75% of them singletons. This clonotype was sampled from a man between 40 and 49 years old in good health. The sample comprised blood.

Written as DNA, the CDR3 is TGTGCCAGCAGTGAAGGGAACACTGAAGCTTTCTTT. Translated: CASSEGNTEAFF. The V gene is TRBV2, the J gene TRBJ1-1, with D hard to call. Trimming cost V 1 base and J 1 base, with 1 base left between them. The CDR3 extends over 12 amino acids. CDR1 and CDR2 from the germline V gene are SNHLY and FYNNEI.